The 19 T cell receptor beta chains in this list originate from one sample, sequenced in a study of vaccination and CD4 T cells after COVID-19. Sequenced with the Oncomine TCR Beta short-read assay was DNA taken from cultured CD4+ T cells. Each CDR3 protein is one row after TCRdb ran MiXCR on the PCR reads. The data contain 16,000 or so distinct CDR3 sequences, around 74% of them singletons. Which antigens these TCRs recognize remains unknown. Treatment denoted: approximately 9-day PBMC culture with coronavirus spike peptide pools or control peptides (ViraFEST assay). This specimen consisted of CD4+ T cells from blood, cultured in vitro, obtained after SARS-CoV-2 vaccination. Every receptor here comes from a human donor who received a COVID-19 vaccine.

This chain uses TRBV2 with TRBJ1-5; 7 bases line up with TRBD1. Trimming took 6 bases from V and 5 from J; bases not matched to a gene: 16. This CDR3 spans 17 amino acids. The V gene's germline CDR1 is SNHLY and CDR2 FYNNEI. CDR3 amino acids: CASRGGLLIGGHQPQHF. The DNA of the CDR3 is TGTGCCAGCAGGGGGGGGCTCTTAATAGGGGGCCATCAGCCCCAGCATTTT.

This clonotype was seen a single time. The CDR3 bases are TGTGCCAGCAGAGACGGGTCTAACTATGGCTACACCTTC. Translation: CASRDGSNYGYTF. The J gene is TRBJ1-2, the V gene TRBV6-1; D is undetermined. The CDR3 loop spans 13 amino acids. Trimming left V 6 bases short and J 0 bases short, with 8 bases between. Looked up from germline, CDR1 is MNHNS and CDR2 is SASEGT.

This clonotype is labeled medium-sized. The chain links TRBV7-6 to TRBJ2-1; D is uncertain. Germline assignment: CDR1 SGHVS and CDR2 FNYEAQ. The CDR3 is made up of 13 amino acids. V was trimmed by 4 bases and J by 6 bases, leaving 10 bases between them. The CDR3 bases are TGTGCCAGCAGCTGGAGCTCATCCAATGAGCAGTTCTTC. This sequence encodes CASSWSSSNEQFF. Complete variable domain (other parts from reference TRBV7-6 and TRBJ2-1): GAGVSQSPRYKVTKRGQDVALRCDPISGHVSLYWYRQALGQGPEFLTYFNYEAQQDKSGLPNDRFSAERPEGSISTLTIQRTEQRDSAMYRCASSWSSSNEQFFGPGTRLTVL.

The V and J genes are TRBV2 and TRBJ1-1; the D is unclear. There are 14 residues in the CDR3. V gave up 7 bases and J gave up 3 bases, with 15 bases separating them. CDR1 is SNHLY and CDR2 is FYNNEI in the germline V gene. The CDR3 spells CASMKGNTDTEAFF. The CDR3 DNA reads as TGTGCCAGCATGAAGGGCAACACAGACACTGAAGCTTTCTTT.

The chain couples TRBV7-2 to TRBJ2-7; 9 bases line up with TRBD2. CDR3 length: 15 residues. Looked up from germline, CDR1 is SGHTA and CDR2 is FQGNSA. Losses at the gene ends were 2 bases for V and 5 bases for J; bases not matched to a gene: 7. In DNA form, the CDR3 reads TGTGCCAGCAGCTTACGGGGCGGGGGGGCCGACGAGCAGTACTTC. Its protein is CASSLRGGGADEQYF.

The chain links TRBV10-3 to TRBJ1-1, with D possibly being TRBD1 (5 bases). Trimming removed 9 bases at V and 1 base at J, with 12 bases between. Germline V gene data show CDR1 as ENHRY and CDR2 as SYGVKD. The CDR3 runs 13 residues. As DNA, the CDR3 is TGTGCCATATCTCAGGGAGCGAACACTGAAGCTTTCTTT. It encodes CAISQGANTEAFF.

This clonotype was seen a single time. The J gene is TRBJ2-5, the V gene TRBV2; tentative D call: TRBD1 (6 bases). This CDR3 region has 14 residues. Germline CDR1 reads SNHLY; CDR2 reads FYNNEI. The V end lost 4 bases, the J end lost 2 bases, and 11 bases lay between the germline ends. Here the CDR3 DNA reads TGTGCCAGCAGTGGGTTCCAGGGGCAAGAGACCCAGTACTTC. It translates to CASSGFQGQETQYF.

J is TRBJ1-2 and V is TRBV5-4; maybe TRBD1 (6 bases). Germline values: CDR1 SGHNT, CDR2 YYREEE (reference sequence). With 6 bases removed from V and 14 bases from J, the gap between germline ends came to 23 bases. The CDR3 totals 13 residues. As DNA, the CDR3 is TGTGCCAGCACCCTAAGGGGGAGGGAGAGAGATACCTTC. The encoded protein is CASTLRGRERDTF.

A single count supports this clonotype. The rearrangement links TRBV6-2 or TRBV6-3 to TRBJ2-1; a weak D match, TRBD1 (5 bases). Trimming shortened V by 5 bases and J by 9 bases, and 23 bases separated the two germline ends. Germline loops: CDR1 MNHEY, CDR2 SVGEGT. The CDR3 spans 16 residues. The DNA of the CDR3 is TGTGCCAGCAGTCGCAATATTGGCCAGGGTGTCTCTGAGCAGTTCTTC. Translation gives CASSRNIGQGVSEQFF.

The rearrangement links TRBV20-1 to TRBJ1-6, with 9 positions matching TRBD1. Trimming at V came to 4 bases and at J to 8 bases, leaving 3 bases not matched to a gene. The CDR3 is 13 residues long. Germline V CDR1 and CDR2: DFQATT, SNEGSKA (reference sequence). CDR3: CSATDRGDSPLHF. The CDR3 bases are TGCAGTGCTACTGACAGGGGGGATTCACCCCTCCACTTT.

V is TRBV19 and J is TRBJ1-5; TRBD1 matches 8 bases. V lost 9 bases, J lost 6 bases, and 7 bases stayed unmatched. The CDR3 loop spans 13 amino acids. The germline V gene encodes CDR1 LNHDA and CDR2 SQIVND (reference sequence). The CDR3 spells CASIDRGGQPQHF. The CDR3 nucleotides are TGTGCCAGCATTGACAGGGGAGGTCAGCCCCAGCATTTT. The full variable domain, in which reference TRBV19 and TRBJ1-5 provide the parts outside the CDR3, is DGGITQSPKYLFRKEGQNVTLSCEQNLNHDAMYWYRQDPGQGLRLIYYSQIVNDFQKGDIAEGYSVSREKKESFPLTVTSAQKNPTAFYLCASIDRGGQPQHFGDGTRLSIL.

The chain couples TRBV7-9 to TRBJ1-1; 7 positions agree with TRBD1. After removal of 3 bases from V and 0 bases from J, the junction contained 4 bases not matched to a gene. Germline V gene sequence: CDR1 SEHNR, CDR2 FQNEAQ (reference sequence). The CDR3 covers 15 residues. CDR3 residues: CASSFEGAMNTEAFF. The CDR3 DNA sequence: TGTGCCAGCAGCTTCGAGGGGGCGATGAACACTGAAGCTTTCTTT.

This sequence joins TRBV20-1 and TRBJ1-2, with a tentative D call TRBD1 (6 bases). Trimming removed 6 bases at V and 7 bases at J, with 21 bases between. Germline V gene sequence: CDR1 DFQATT, CDR2 SNEGSKA (reference sequence). CDR3 length: 14 amino acids. For the CDR3, the DNA is TGCAGTGCCCAAACCTATACAGGGCCCTCTGGCTACACCTTC. Protein sequence: CSAQTYTGPSGYTF.

The CDR3 protein is CASSMGSGANVLTF. As DNA, the CDR3 is TGTGCCAGTAGTATGGGCTCTGGGGCCAACGTCCTGACTTTC. This chain links TRBV19 with TRBJ2-6; D is unclear. CDR1 and CDR2 from the germline V gene are LNHDA and SQIVND (reference sequence). The CDR3 is 14 amino acids. Trimming shortened V by 3 bases and J by 0 bases, and 3 bases separated the two germline ends.

V usage is TRBV12-3 or TRBV12-4 and J usage is TRBJ2-7; TRBD1 aligns across 7 bases. The V segment lost 5 bases and the J segment 6 bases; nucleotides outside the gene matches: 10. The CDR3 has 14 amino acids. The CDR3 spells CASSPERWTGEQYF. The CDR3 nucleotides read TGTGCCAGCAGTCCCGAAAGGTGGACAGGCGAGCAGTACTTC.

The CDR3 here is CASSTTGTWRVEAFF. CDR3 nucleotide sequence: TGTGCCAGCAGTACTACCGGGACCTGGAGGGTTGAAGCTTTCTTT. V usage is TRBV6-1 and J usage is TRBJ1-1, with a tentative D call TRBD1 (5 bases). Germline V gives CDR1 MNHNS, CDR2 SASEGT. Trimming took off 5 bases at V and 7 bases at J, with 20 bases between the two ends. This CDR3 is built from 15 residues.

The J gene is TRBJ2-5, the V gene TRBV25-1; the match to TRBD2 covers 11 bases. Trimming removed 6 bases from V and 9 bases from J; junction bases left unmatched: 9. Germline-derived CDR1 and CDR2 are MGHDK and SYGVNS. The CDR3 runs to 14 residues. CDR3 in DNA: TGTGCCAGCAGGAAGGATAGCGGGGGGGCGCCCCAGTACTTC. Its translation is CASRKDSGGAPQYF.

CDR3 region: CASSETGGFGYTF. DNA of the CDR3: TGTGCCAGCAGTGAAACAGGGGGCTTTGGCTACACCTTC. V and J are TRBV6-1 and TRBJ1-2, with 9 nucleotides matching TRBD1. This CDR3 is built from 13 residues. Per germline, CDR1 MNHNS and CDR2 SASEGT. Losses at the gene ends were 2 bases for V and 7 bases for J; bases not matched to a gene: 2.

The chain employs TRBV6-5 and TRBJ1-1; the D gene is possibly TRBD1 (5 bases). In germline, CDR1 is MNHEY, CDR2 SVGAGI. The CDR3 runs to 14 residues. The V gene lost 4 bases and the J gene lost 1 base, with 10 bases spanning the gap. As DNA, the CDR3 is TGTGCCAGCAGTTTGCGCACAGGGAACACTGAAGCTTTCTTT. This sequence encodes CASSLRTGNTEAFF.